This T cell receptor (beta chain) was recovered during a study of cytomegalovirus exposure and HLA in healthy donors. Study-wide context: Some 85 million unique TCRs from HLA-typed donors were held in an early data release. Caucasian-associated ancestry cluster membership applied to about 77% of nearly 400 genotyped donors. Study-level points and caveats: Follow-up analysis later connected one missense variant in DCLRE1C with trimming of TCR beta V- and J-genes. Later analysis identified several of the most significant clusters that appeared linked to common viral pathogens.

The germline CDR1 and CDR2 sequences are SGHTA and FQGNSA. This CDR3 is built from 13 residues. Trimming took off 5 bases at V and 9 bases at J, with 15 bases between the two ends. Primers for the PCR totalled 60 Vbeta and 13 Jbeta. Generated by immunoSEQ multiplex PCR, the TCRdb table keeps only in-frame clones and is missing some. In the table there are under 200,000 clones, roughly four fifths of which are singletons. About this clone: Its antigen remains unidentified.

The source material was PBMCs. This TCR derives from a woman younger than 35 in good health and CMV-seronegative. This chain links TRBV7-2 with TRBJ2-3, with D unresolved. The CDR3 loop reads CASSLLTIRTQYF. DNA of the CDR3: TGTGCCAGCAGCCTTCTTACTATCAGAACGCAGTATTTT.